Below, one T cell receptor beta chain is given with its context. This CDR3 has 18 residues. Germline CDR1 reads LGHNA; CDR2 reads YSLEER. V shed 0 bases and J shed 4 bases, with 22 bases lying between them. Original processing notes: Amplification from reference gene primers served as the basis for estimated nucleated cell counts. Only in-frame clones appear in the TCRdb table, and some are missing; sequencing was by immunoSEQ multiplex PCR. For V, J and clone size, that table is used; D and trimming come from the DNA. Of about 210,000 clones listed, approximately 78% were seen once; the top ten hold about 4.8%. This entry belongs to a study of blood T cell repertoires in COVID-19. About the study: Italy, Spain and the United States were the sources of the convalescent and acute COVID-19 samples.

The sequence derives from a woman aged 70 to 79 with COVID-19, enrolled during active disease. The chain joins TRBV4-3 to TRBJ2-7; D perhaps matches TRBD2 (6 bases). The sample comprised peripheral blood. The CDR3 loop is CASSQDLVRIAEGYEQYF. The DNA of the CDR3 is TGCGCCAGCAGCCAAGACCTCGTTCGAATAGCGGAGGGATACGAGCAGTACTTC.